A single sample gave rise to the 9 T cell receptor beta chains below, sequenced in a study of cytomegalovirus exposure and HLA in healthy donors. Researchers ran the PCR with 60 Vbeta and 13 Jbeta primers. Only in-frame clones appear in the TCRdb table, and some are missing; sequencing was by immunoSEQ multiplex PCR. Of tens of thousands of clones in the sample, about three quarters were seen once. The sample consisted of PBMCs. These receptors came from a woman aged 40 to 50 in good health and CMV-seropositive.

The genes are TRBV5-5 and TRBJ1-4; 8 bases agree with TRBD1. Germline V lookup: CDR1 SGHKS, CDR2 YYEKEE (reference sequence). CDR3 size: 15 residues. V shed 5 bases and J 1 base; nucleotides not matched to a gene: 4. This chain's CDR3 is CASRITGGTNEKLFF. For the CDR3, the DNA is TGTGCCAGCAGGATTACAGGGGGAACTAATGAAAAACTGTTTTTT.

The chain uses TRBV5-5 and TRBJ1-2, with D tentatively TRBD1 (6 bases). The V and J ends lost 3 bases and 2 bases respectively, with 14 bases between them. This CDR3 spans 15 amino acids. Per germline, CDR1 SGHKS and CDR2 YYEKEE (reference sequence). DNA for the CDR3: TGTGCCAGCAGCTCGAGGACAGAAGCCAACTATGGCTACACCTTC. Amino acids: CASSSRTEANYGYTF.

The chain recombines TRBV30 with TRBJ2-3; 13 bases are a match to TRBD2. This CDR3 is 14 amino acids long. CDR1 is GTSNPN and CDR2 is SVGIG in the germline V gene (reference sequence). The V segment lost 3 bases and the J segment 5 bases; nucleotides outside the gene matches: 2. Written as DNA, the CDR3 is TGTGCCTGGAGACTAGCGGGGGGGCGAGATACGCAGTATTTT. This codes for CAWRLAGGRDTQYF.

The rearrangement links TRBV10-1 to TRBJ1-1, with 7 nucleotides matching TRBD1. The V segment lost 7 bases and the J segment 1 base; nucleotides outside the gene matches: 6. Germline V gene sequence: CDR1 WNHNN, CDR2 SYGVQD (reference sequence). The CDR3 length is 14 residues. The CDR3 sequence: CASTAGTENTEAFF. The CDR3 DNA sequence: TGCGCCAGCACGGCCGGGACAGAGAACACTGAAGCTTTCTTT.

This chain joins TRBV25-1 and TRBJ1-2, with 8 positions matching TRBD1. The CDR3 consists of 17 residues. Germline CDR1 is MGHDK and CDR2 is SYGVNS. V was clipped by 1 base and J by 8 bases; unmatched bases: 15. The DNA of the CDR3 is TGTGCCAGCAGTGAATCCGGGGATGCAGGGGGCGCGAGAGGCTACACCTTC. Its translation is CASSESGDAGGARGYTF.

This chain uses TRBV7-3 with TRBJ1-6, with TRBD1 matching 8 bases. The V gene end was trimmed by 5 bases and the J gene end by 7 bases; junction bases not matched to a gene: 4. Germline loops: CDR1 SGHTA, CDR2 FQGTGA. This CDR3 has 14 amino acids. The CDR3 loop is CASSTTGVNSPLHF. For the CDR3, the DNA is TGTGCCAGCAGCACGACAGGGGTAAATTCACCCCTCCACTTT.

The chain uses TRBV18 and TRBJ2-3; D not resolved. Trimming shortened V by 4 bases and J by 0 bases, and 8 bases separated the two germline ends. Germline assignment: CDR1 KGHSH and CDR2 LQKENI. The CDR3 is 14 amino acids. The CDR3 protein is CASSRSGSTDTQYF. The CDR3 DNA sequence: TGTGCCAGCTCACGATCCGGGAGCACAGATACGCAGTATTTT.

The chain uses TRBV7-2 and TRBJ1-4, with TRBD1 as a possible D gene (5 bases). Germline assignment: CDR1 SGHTA and CDR2 FQGNSA. The length of the CDR3 is 13 residues. The V end was cut by 4 bases, the J end by 8 bases, with 11 bases between. The CDR3 loop reads CASSSVKGEKLFF. The DNA of the CDR3 is TGTGCCAGCAGCTCAGTTAAGGGGGAAAAACTGTTTTTT. Based on the CDR3 plus reference TRBV7-2 and TRBJ1-4, the full variable domain is GAGVSQSPSNKVTEKGKDVELRCDPISGHTALYWYRQSLGQGLEFLIYFQGNSAPDKSGLPSDRFSAERTGGSVSTLTIQRTQQEDSAVYLCASSSVKGEKLFFGSGTQLSVL.

This clone was seen just once. This chain uses TRBV12-5 with TRBJ2-1; D is perhaps TRBD1 (6 bases). The CDR3 spans 15 residues. In germline, CDR1 is LGHNT, CDR2 FRNRAP. The CDR3 nucleotides are TGTGCCTTCCCCGGACAGACGGAATACTACAATGAGCAGTTCTTC. This sequence encodes CAFPGQTEYYNEQFF. Filled out from reference TRBV12-5 and TRBJ2-1, the complete variable domain reads DARVTQTPRHKVTEMGQEVTMRCQPILGHNTVFWYRQTMMQGLELLAYFRNRAPLDDSGMPKDRFSAEMPDATLATLKIQPSEPRDSAVYFCAFPGQTEYYNEQFFGPGTRLTVL.